One and the same sample provided the 3 T cell receptor beta chains below, sequenced in a study of blood T cell repertoires in COVID-19 (TCRdb year 2020). Receptor libraries were prepared by the immunoSEQ multiplex PCR assay. Imported from immuneACCESS, the table was reduced by TCRdb to in-frame sequences with V and J called. These copies leave out some clones; in studies compared against another copy, an unresolved V gene accounts for under half, and the cause of the remainder is not known. The sample profile shows tens of thousands of clones; roughly 80% of them were found once. The top ten clones comprise roughly an eighth of the sample. The sequenced sample consisted of peripheral blood. These receptors were taken from a human donor in a cohort sampled during active COVID-19.

The chain employs TRBV7-9 and TRBJ1-3; unclear D gene. There are 14 residues in the CDR3. Looked up from germline, CDR1 is SEHNR and CDR2 is FQNEAQ (reference sequence). V was cut by 5 bases and J by 4 bases, with 12 bases left in between. The CDR3 reads CASSIGSAGNTIYF. CDR3 nucleotide sequence: TGTGCCAGCAGCATCGGTAGCGCAGGAAACACCATATATTTT.

The chain recombines TRBV7-9 with TRBJ2-1, with TRBD2 matching 12 bases. V was clipped by 0 bases and J by 8 bases; unmatched bases: 2. The CDR3 has 15 residues. CDR1 is SEHNR, CDR2 FQNEAQ, per germline (reference sequence). The CDR3 nucleotides read TGTGCCAGCAGCTTAGCGCTAGCGGGAGGGGATGAGCAGTTCTTC. This translates into CASSLALAGGDEQFF.

The rearrangement links TRBV24-1 to TRBJ2-7, with 9 bases lining up with TRBD1. With V trimmed by 7 bases and J by 3 bases, 9 bases remained unmatched. The length of the CDR3 is 15 residues. CDR1 KGHDR and CDR2 SFDVKD come from the germline V gene. DNA of the CDR3: TGTGCCACCAGCGTCGGCGGGACAGGGTACTACGAGCAGTACTTC. Its protein product is CATSVGGTGYYEQYF.